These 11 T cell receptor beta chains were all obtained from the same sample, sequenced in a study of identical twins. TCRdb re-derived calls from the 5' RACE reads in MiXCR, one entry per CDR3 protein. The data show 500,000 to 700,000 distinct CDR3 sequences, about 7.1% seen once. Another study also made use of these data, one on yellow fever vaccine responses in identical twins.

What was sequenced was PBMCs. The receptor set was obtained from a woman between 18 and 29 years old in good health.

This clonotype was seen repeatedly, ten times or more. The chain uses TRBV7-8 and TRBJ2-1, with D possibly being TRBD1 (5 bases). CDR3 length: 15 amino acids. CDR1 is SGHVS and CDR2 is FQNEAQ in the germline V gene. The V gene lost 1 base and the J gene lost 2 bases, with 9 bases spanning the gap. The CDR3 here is CASSLEGATYNEQFF. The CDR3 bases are TGTGCCAGCAGCTTAGAAGGGGCAACCTACAATGAGCAGTTCTTC.

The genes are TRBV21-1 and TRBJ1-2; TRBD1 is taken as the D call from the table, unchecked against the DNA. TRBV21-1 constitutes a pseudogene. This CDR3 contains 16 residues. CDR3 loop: CASSKVMDRGYYGYTF. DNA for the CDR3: TGTGCCAGCAGCAAAGTAATGGACAGGGGGTACTATGGCTACACCTTC.

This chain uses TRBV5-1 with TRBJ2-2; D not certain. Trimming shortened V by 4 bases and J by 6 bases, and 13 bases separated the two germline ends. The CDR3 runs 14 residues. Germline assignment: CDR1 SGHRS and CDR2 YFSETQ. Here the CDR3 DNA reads TGCGCCAGCAGCCCCCCCATGGCCCCCGGGGAGCTGTTTTTT. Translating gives CASSPPMAPGELFF.

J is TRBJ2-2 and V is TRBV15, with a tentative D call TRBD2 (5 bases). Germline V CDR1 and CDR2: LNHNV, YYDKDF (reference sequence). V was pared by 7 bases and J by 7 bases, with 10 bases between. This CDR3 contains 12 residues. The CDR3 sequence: CATTEEGGELFF. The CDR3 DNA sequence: TGTGCCACCACGGAAGAGGGCGGGGAGCTGTTTTTT.

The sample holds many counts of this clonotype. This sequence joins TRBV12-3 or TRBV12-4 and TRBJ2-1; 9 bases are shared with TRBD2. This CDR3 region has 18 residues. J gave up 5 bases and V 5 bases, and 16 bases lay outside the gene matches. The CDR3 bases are TGTGCCAGCAGTCCCAGCCGGTATAGCGGGAGATTTCACAATGAGCAGTTCTTC. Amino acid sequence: CASSPSRYSGRFHNEQFF.

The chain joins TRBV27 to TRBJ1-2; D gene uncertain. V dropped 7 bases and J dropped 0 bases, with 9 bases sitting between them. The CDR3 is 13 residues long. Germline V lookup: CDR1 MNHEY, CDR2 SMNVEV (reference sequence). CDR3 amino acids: CASNGGSNYGYTF. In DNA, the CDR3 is TGTGCCAGCAACGGCGGATCTAACTATGGCTACACCTTC.

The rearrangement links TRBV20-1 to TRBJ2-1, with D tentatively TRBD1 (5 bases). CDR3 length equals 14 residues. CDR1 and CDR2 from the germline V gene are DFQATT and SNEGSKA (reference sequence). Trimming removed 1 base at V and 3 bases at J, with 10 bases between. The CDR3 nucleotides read TGCAGTGCTAGAGGGCAGGGCCTCTACAATGAGCAGTTCTTC. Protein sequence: CSARGQGLYNEQFF.

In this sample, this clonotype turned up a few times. CDR3 in DNA: TGCGCCAGCAGCCCAGGAGGGGGCCACACTGAAGCTTTCTTT. Translating it yields CASSPGGGHTEAFF. The chain combines TRBV4-1 with TRBJ1-1; 7 bases map to TRBD1. Germline CDR1 is MGHRA and CDR2 is YSYEKL. The CDR3 length is 14 residues. V lost 4 bases, J lost 3 bases, and 5 bases stayed unmatched.

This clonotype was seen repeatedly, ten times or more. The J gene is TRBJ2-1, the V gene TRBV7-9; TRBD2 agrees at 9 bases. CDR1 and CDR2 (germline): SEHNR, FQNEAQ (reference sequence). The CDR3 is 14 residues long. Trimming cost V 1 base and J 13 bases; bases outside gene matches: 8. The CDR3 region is CASSLEASGMAQFF. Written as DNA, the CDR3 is TGTGCCAGCAGCTTAGAGGCTAGCGGGATGGCCCAGTTCTTC. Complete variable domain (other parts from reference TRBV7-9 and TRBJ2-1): DTGVSQNPRHKITKRGQNVTFRCDPISEHNRLYWYRQTLGQGPEFLTYFQNEAQLEKSRLLSDRFSAERPKGSFSTLEIQRTEQGDSAMYLCASSLEASGMAQFFGPGTRLTVL.

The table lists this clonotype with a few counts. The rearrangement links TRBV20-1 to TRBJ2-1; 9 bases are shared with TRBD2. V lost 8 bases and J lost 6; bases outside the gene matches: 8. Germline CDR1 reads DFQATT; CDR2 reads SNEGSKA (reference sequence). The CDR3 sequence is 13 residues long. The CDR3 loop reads CSPAGGTRNEQFF. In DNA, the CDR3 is TGCAGTCCAGCGGGAGGAACACGCAATGAGCAGTTCTTC.

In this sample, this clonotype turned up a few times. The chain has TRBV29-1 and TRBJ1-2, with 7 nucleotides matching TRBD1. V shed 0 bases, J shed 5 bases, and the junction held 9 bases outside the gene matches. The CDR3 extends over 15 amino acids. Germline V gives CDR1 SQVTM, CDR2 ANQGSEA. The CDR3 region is CSVEDPRDRTYGYTF. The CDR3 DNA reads TGCAGCGTTGAAGATCCTCGGGACAGAACGTATGGCTACACCTTC.